Following are 3 T cell receptor beta chains from one sample sequenced in a study of T-cell reconstitution after alpha-beta-depleted transplantation in children. Preparation of the TCRbeta library was carried out with unique molecular identifiers. TCRdb re-derived calls from the PCR reads in MiXCR, one entry per CDR3 protein. The table has some 460,000 distinct CDR3 sequences, around 15% seen once; the top ten hold less than 30%. Sequencing used PBMCs, mostly from graft donor cells, obtained 360 days after TCRalphabeta/CD19-depleted stem cell transplant. These receptors were taken from a boy in the first two years of life who had a stem cell transplant for Wiskott-Aldrich syndrome, so the T cells may come from the graft donor.

This clonotype occurred a few times. The chain is built from TRBV6-5 and TRBJ2-3, with TRBD2 identical over 9 bases. CDR3 length equals 15 residues. Germline CDR1 reads MNHEY; CDR2 reads SVGAGI. Trimming removed 6 bases from V and 6 bases from J; junction bases left unmatched: 10. The CDR3 here is CASSLGLAGSDTQYF. DNA of the CDR3: TGTGCCAGCAGCTTAGGGCTAGCGGGGTCTGATACGCAGTATTTT.

The chain carries TRBV2 and TRBJ2-1, with D possibly TRBD1 on 6 matching bases. Germline CDR1 is SNHLY and CDR2 is FYNNEI. Trimming took off 8 bases at V and 4 bases at J, with 18 bases between the two ends. The CDR3 spans 15 residues. The CDR3 here is CASLQSGAGYNEQFF. For the CDR3, the DNA is TGTGCCAGCCTCCAGTCAGGGGCTGGTTACAATGAGCAGTTCTTC.

V is TRBV29-1 and J is TRBJ2-5; D not certain. The V gene lost 4 bases and the J gene lost 7 bases, with 13 bases spanning the gap. The germline gives CDR1 SQVTM, CDR2 ANQGSEA. This CDR3 has 12 amino acids. This CDR3 is CSVGNRTGTQYF. The CDR3, as DNA: TGCAGCGTTGGGAACCGGACGGGGACCCAGTACTTC.